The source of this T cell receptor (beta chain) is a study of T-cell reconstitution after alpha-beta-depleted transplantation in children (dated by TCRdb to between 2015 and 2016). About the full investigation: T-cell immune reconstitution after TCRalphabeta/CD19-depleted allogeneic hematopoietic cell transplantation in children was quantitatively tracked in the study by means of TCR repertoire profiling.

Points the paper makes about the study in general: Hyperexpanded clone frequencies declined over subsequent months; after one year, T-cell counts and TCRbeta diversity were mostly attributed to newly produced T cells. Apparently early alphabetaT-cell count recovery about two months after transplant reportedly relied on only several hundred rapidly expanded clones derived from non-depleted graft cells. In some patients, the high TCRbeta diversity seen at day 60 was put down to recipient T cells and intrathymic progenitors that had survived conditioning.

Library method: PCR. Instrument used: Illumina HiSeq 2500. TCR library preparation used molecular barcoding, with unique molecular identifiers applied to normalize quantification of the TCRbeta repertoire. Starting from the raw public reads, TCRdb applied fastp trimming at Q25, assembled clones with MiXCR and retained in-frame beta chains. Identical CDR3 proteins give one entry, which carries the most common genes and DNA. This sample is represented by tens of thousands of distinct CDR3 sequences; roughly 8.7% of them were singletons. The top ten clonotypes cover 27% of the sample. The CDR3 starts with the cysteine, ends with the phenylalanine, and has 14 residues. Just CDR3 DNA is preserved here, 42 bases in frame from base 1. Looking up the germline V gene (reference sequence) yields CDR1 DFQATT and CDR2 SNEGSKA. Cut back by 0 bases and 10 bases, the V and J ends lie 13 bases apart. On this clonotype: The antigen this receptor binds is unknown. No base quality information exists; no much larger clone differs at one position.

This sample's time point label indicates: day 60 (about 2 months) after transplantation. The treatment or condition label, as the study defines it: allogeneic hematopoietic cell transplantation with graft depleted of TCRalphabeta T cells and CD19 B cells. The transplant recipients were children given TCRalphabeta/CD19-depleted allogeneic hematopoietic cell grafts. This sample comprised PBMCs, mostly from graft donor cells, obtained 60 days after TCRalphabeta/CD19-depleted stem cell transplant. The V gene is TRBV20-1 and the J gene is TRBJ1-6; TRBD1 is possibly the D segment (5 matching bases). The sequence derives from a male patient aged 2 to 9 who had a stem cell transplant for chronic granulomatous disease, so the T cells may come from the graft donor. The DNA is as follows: TGCAGTGCTAGAGATTTGTCGGGGACCTCACCCCTCCACTTT. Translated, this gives CSARDLSGTSPLHF.